Below, 9 T cell receptor beta chains from the same sample are listed, as sequenced in a study of metastatic and nonmetastatic thyroid tumors. No patient received treatment before thyroid surgery. Via MiXCR, TCRdb re-called the PCR reads. The sample has about 40,000 clones, roughly a sixth seen once; the top ten hold 3.8%. The specimen was blood. The receptors come from a female donor with papillary thyroid cancer or a benign thyroid nodule (not recorded which). Some clones in this sample may be carry-over from other donors' samples.

This clone was seen repeatedly, ten times or more. The gene calls are TRBV20-1 and TRBJ2-7, with TRBD2 matching 11 bases. The CDR3 runs to 14 residues. V trimming: 6 bases; J trimming: 3 bases; junction bases outside the gene matches: 7. The germline gives CDR1 DFQATT, CDR2 SNEGSKA (reference sequence). The CDR3 loop is CSATGLADLYEQYF. CDR3 nucleotides: TGCAGTGCCACGGGACTAGCGGACCTCTACGAGCAGTACTTC.

The chain uses TRBV20-1 and TRBJ2-7; no clear D gene. The CDR3 loop spans 11 amino acids. In germline, CDR1 is DFQATT, CDR2 SNEGSKA (reference sequence). V lost 3 bases and J 10 bases, leaving 13 bases between the germline ends. The CDR3 spells CSARLSIYQYF. The CDR3 nucleotides are TGCAGTGCTAGGCTATCTATCTATCAGTACTTC.

This clone appeared many times. V is TRBV2 and J is TRBJ1-5; TRBD1 is a possible D gene (6 bases). Germline V CDR1 and CDR2: SNHLY, FYNNEI. The ends were cut back, 6 bases at V and 3 bases at J, with 12 bases in the middle. The CDR3 runs to 14 residues. The CDR3 nucleotides read TGTGCCAGCAGCGACCAGGGGAACAATCAGCCCCAGCATTTT. As protein: CASSDQGNNQPQHF.

This clone has a count of ten or more. This chain connects TRBV5-8 to TRBJ1-3, with D unresolved. Germline loops: CDR1 SGHTS, CDR2 YDEGEE. The CDR3 is 14 amino acids. V was trimmed by 4 bases and J by 4 bases, leaving 12 bases between them. CDR3 sequence: CASSPGLGGNTIYF. For the CDR3, the DNA is TGTGCCAGCAGCCCCGGTTTAGGGGGAAACACCATATATTTT.

By proportion, this clone is medium-sized. The V and J genes are TRBV27 and TRBJ1-2; D may be TRBD1 (5 bases). Germline V CDR1 and CDR2: MNHEY, SMNVEV (reference sequence). The CDR3 is made up of 14 amino acids. V was trimmed by 6 bases and J by 0 bases, leaving 11 bases between them. The CDR3 reads CASRATGANYGYTF. The CDR3 nucleotides are TGTGCCAGCAGGGCCACAGGAGCTAACTATGGCTACACCTTC.

This clone is medium-sized within its sample. The chain couples TRBV13 to TRBJ2-7, with TRBD2 identical over 13 bases. The CDR3 has 14 amino acids. The germline V gene has CDR1 PRHDT and CDR2 FYEKMQ (reference sequence). V lost 6 bases, J lost 6 bases, and 5 bases stayed unmatched. CDR3 coding DNA: TGTGCCAGCAGTCGGACTAGCGGGAGTCGCGAGCAGTACTTC. It codes for CASSRTSGSREQYF.

The chain joins TRBV30 to TRBJ2-3; unclear D gene. There are 13 residues in the CDR3. CDR1 and CDR2 (germline): GTSNPN, SVGIG (reference sequence). Trimming took 1 base from V and 0 from J, leaving 5 bases between them. The CDR3 spells CAWSGISTDTQYF. The DNA of the CDR3 is TGTGCCTGGAGTGGGATCAGCACAGATACGCAGTATTTT.

This clone was seen ten or more times. The rearrangement joins TRBV2 to TRBJ2-2; TRBD2 agrees at 10 bases. The germline CDR1 and CDR2 sequences are SNHLY and FYNNEI. This CDR3 is built from 16 residues. V trimming: 7 bases; J trimming: 5 bases; junction bases outside the gene matches: 10. The CDR3 DNA follows: TGTGCCAGCATAGAGCGGGAGGGCCGGGGGACCGGGGAGCTGTTTTTT. Translating it yields CASIEREGRGTGELFF.

This clone has ten or more counts. The CDR3 is CASWTSGITGELFF. The DNA for the CDR3 is TGTGCCAGCTGGACTAGCGGGATTACCGGGGAGCTGTTTTTT. V is TRBV2 and J is TRBJ2-2; 12 bases fit TRBD2. CDR3 size: 14 residues. Trimming removed 8 bases from V and 5 bases from J; junction bases left unmatched: 3. In germline, CDR1 is SNHLY, CDR2 FYNNEI.